The present T cell receptor beta chain was sequenced within a study of blood T cell repertoires in COVID-19. Study context: T cells, B-cell-depleted T cells, or PBMCs supplied cDNA or gDNA.

Germline values: CDR1 LGHDT, CDR2 YNNKEL (reference sequence). The trim removed 5 bases at V and 7 bases at J, leaving 4 bases unmatched. CDR3 size: 14 residues. Categorization into cohorts depended on clinical history that participants reported. This table comes from immunoSEQ multiplex PCR, and its TCRdb copy is limited to in-frame clones, with some not included. This sample has 280,000 or so clones, with 85% found just once. This TCR was sampled from a woman aged 45-65 years who had recovered from COVID-19. The chain employs TRBV3-1 (or the pseudogene TRBV3-2) and TRBJ1-6; the match to TRBD1 covers 8 bases. Sequencing was performed on PBMCs or T cells enriched from blood (not recorded which). The CDR3 spells CASSLGQGNSPLHF. In DNA form, the CDR3 reads TGTGCCAGCAGCTTAGGACAGGGAAATTCACCCCTCCACTTT.